The rows below give T cell receptor beta chains drawn from one sample of a study of post-analysis software for immune sequencing data. Each CDR3 protein gets one entry after TCRdb re-called the PCR reads with MiXCR. The sample carries hundreds of thousands of distinct CDR3 sequences, less than 35% recorded once. Sequencing was performed on blood. These receptors originate from a girl between 5 and 17 years old with multiple sclerosis. Each CDR3 is given with its conserved first and last residue. Fields, in order: CDR3 DNA, CDR3 protein, clone size, J gene, D gene, V gene. A D gene is named only where the DNA matches it firmly. Not all rows give a size; the values are once, few, many and, for expanded clones, a class.

DNA: TGTGCCAGCAGTCGCGGGGGGACAACAGATACGCAGTATTTT
CDR3: CASSRGGTTDTQYF
size: few
J: TRBJ2-3
D: TRBD2
V: TRBV13

DNA: TGCAGTGCAAGGTCGCCGGGAGGCAGCACAGATACGCAGTATTTT
CDR3: CSARSPGGSTDTQYF
size: few
J: TRBJ2-3
D: TRBD2
V: TRBV20-1

DNA: TGTGCCAGCAGTTCAGGCGGTGGGGACCAGTACTTC
CDR3: CASSSGGGDQYF
size: .
J: TRBJ2-5
D: .
V: TRBV12-3/TRBV12-4

DNA: TGTGCCAGCAGCCCGGACAGCGATTCCTACAATGAGCAGTTCTTC
CDR3: CASSPDSDSYNEQFF
size: few
J: TRBJ2-1
D: .
V: TRBV7-2

DNA: TGCAGCTTTGGGGATGGGGAGACCCAGTACTTC
CDR3: CSFGDGETQYF
size: .
J: TRBJ2-5
D: .
V: TRBV29-1

DNA: TGCGCCAGCAGCTACACCGCGATCCTCCTCTCTGGAAACACCATATATTTT
CDR3: CASSYTAILLSGNTIYF
size: few
J: TRBJ1-3
D: .
V: TRBV4-1

DNA: TGTGCCAGCAGTACGGGACAGGCACAAGAGACCCAGTACTTC
CDR3: CASSTGQAQETQYF
size: .
J: TRBJ2-5
D: TRBD1
V: TRBV6-5

DNA: TGTGCCAGCAGCCAAGAGGGGGCGATGGGGGGGCATTCGCAGTATTTT
CDR3: CASSQEGAMGGHSQYF
size: once
J: TRBJ2-3
D: .
V: TRBV4-2

DNA: TGCAGTGCTAGAGCCCACGGGGGTATGAACACTGAAGCTTTCTTT
CDR3: CSARAHGGMNTEAFF
size: .
J: TRBJ1-1
D: .
V: TRBV20-1

DNA: TGTGCCAGCACCAACACAGGGGGTGAAGGCTATGGCTACACCTTC
CDR3: CASTNTGGEGYGYTF
size: .
J: TRBJ1-2
D: TRBD1
V: TRBV28

DNA: TGTGCCAGCAGCTTAGCAGCGGGACACCTCTACGAGCAGTACTTC
CDR3: CASSLAAGHLYEQYF
size: few
J: TRBJ2-7
D: .
V: TRBV7-6

DNA: TGTGCCAGCAGTTTTAGGACGGTGTATGGAAACATTCAGTACTTC
CDR3: CASSFRTVYGNIQYF
size: .
J: TRBJ2-4
D: .
V: TRBV6-2/TRBV6-3

DNA: TGTGCCAGCAGCATGGGACGTGGGGGGCGCCTAGGCTACACCTTC
CDR3: CASSMGRGGRLGYTF
size: few
J: TRBJ1-2
D: .
V: TRBV7-2

DNA: TGTGCCAGTACTAGCGGGGATTCCTACGAGCAGTACTTC
CDR3: CASTSGDSYEQYF
size: .
J: TRBJ2-7
D: TRBD2
V: TRBV19

DNA: TGCAGCTCGGACTTTGGGCAAGAGACCCAGTACTTC
CDR3: CSSDFGQETQYF
size: .
J: TRBJ2-5
D: .
V: TRBV29-1

DNA: TGTGCCAGCAGAACCCCAGGATCGCCGTGGACCCAGTACTTC
CDR3: CASRTPGSPWTQYF
size: few
J: TRBJ2-5
D: .
V: TRBV6-2/TRBV6-3